This T cell receptor beta chain appears in the sequencing data of a study of beta chain features in type 1 diabetes. Overall study results and limits: Using cDNA template may skew counts toward highly expressing activated cells. Type 1 diabetes patients had TCRB CDR3s that were shorter (moderately but significantly so) in all four CD4+ subsets.

Germline-derived CDR1 and CDR2 are SNHLY and FYNNEI. Trimming cost V 7 bases and J 4 bases, with 11 bases left between them. This CDR3 spans 13 amino acids. Notes on this clone: Its antigen is currently unknown.

Reverse transcription of all isolated RNA meant that expressed TCRB transcripts were sequenced. Method: immunoSEQ multiplex PCR; TCRdb's copy keeps in-frame clones and lacks some. Of roughly 280,000 clones listed, roughly 25% are singletons. Specimen: naive CD4+ T cells from blood. V usage is TRBV2 and J usage is TRBJ1-5; D gene ambiguous. This TCR came from a woman in her twenties or thirties with type 1 diabetes. CDR3 sequence: CASTRELNQPQHF. The CDR3, as DNA: TGTGCCAGCACGAGGGAACTAAATCAGCCCCAGCATTTT.